A single sample is the source of the 17 T cell receptor beta chains below, sequenced in a study of T cell changes during pregnancy in multiple sclerosis. The table came from immunoSEQ multiplex PCR; TCRdb's copy has only in-frame clones and leaves some out. Here the sample spans roughly 93,000 clones, approximately 90% being singletons. The source material was peripheral blood, sampled before pregnancy. The receptor source for this set is a female donor with multiple sclerosis, enrolled in a pregnancy study.

The chain joins TRBV5-1 to TRBJ1-4; TRBD1 matches at 7 bases. CDR1 is SGHRS, CDR2 YFSETQ, per germline. V was clipped by 4 bases and J by 4 bases; unmatched bases: 13. This CDR3 is built from 17 residues. The chain's CDR3 is CASSPLEGGRNNEKLFF. In DNA, the CDR3 is TGCGCCAGCAGCCCCTTAGAAGGGGGCAGAAATAATGAAAAACTGTTTTTT.

This clone was observed a handful of times. This chain uses TRBV7-9 with TRBJ2-3; 9 bases line up with TRBD1. This CDR3 contains 15 residues. Germline V gene sequence: CDR1 SEHNR, CDR2 FQNEAQ (reference sequence). After removal of 5 bases from V and 2 bases from J, the junction contained 5 bases not matched to a gene. CDR3 DNA: TGTGCCAGCAGCCCCGGACAGGGGCTCACAGATACGCAGTATTTT. Its translation is CASSPGQGLTDTQYF.

This clone appeared once. The rearrangement uses TRBV2 and TRBJ2-7; 11 positions agree with TRBD1. Per the germline V gene, CDR1 is SNHLY and CDR2 is FYNNEI. Trimming took 8 bases from V and 1 from J; bases not matched to a gene: 1. The CDR3 runs to 13 residues. The CDR3 DNA follows: TGTGCCAGCGGGACAGGGGGATCCTACGAGCAGTACTTC. It yields the protein CASGTGGSYEQYF.

This chain joins TRBV28 and TRBJ2-7; 8 bases are a match to TRBD2. Germline lookup yields CDR1 MDHEN and CDR2 SYDVKM. The CDR3 loop spans 15 amino acids. The V gene end was trimmed by 2 bases and the J gene end by 5 bases; junction bases not matched to a gene: 8. CDR3 in amino acids: CASSLTPGGQDEQYF. DNA for the CDR3: TGTGCCAGCAGTTTAACCCCGGGAGGGCAGGACGAGCAGTACTTC.

V and J are TRBV6-5 and TRBJ1-2, with 7 bases that match TRBD1. The CDR3 runs 15 residues. V trimming: 0 bases; J trimming: 8 bases; junction bases outside the gene matches: 9. CDR1 and CDR2 from the germline V gene are MNHEY and SVGAGI. This chain's CDR3 is CASSYSNFRGLGYTF. The DNA for the CDR3 is TGTGCCAGCAGTTACTCGAACTTTAGGGGGCTGGGCTACACCTTC.

The V call is TRBV6-1, the J call TRBJ2-3; 8 nucleotides agree with TRBD2. The trim removed 6 bases at V and 2 bases at J, leaving 7 bases unmatched. The CDR3 has 15 amino acids. Germline V gives CDR1 MNHNS, CDR2 SASEGT. In nucleotides, the CDR3 is TGTGCCAGCAGAGACGGACTAGCCCACACAGATACGCAGTATTTT. Residues: CASRDGLAHTDTQYF.

V and J are TRBV28 and TRBJ2-2; D remains unclear. Germline V gene lookup returns CDR1 MDHEN and CDR2 SYDVKM. The ends were cut back, 5 bases at V and 1 base at J, with 11 bases in the middle. This CDR3 is 15 amino acids long. In DNA, the CDR3 is TGTGCCAGCAGTCCCCTGGGCCGGAACACCGGGGAGCTGTTTTTT. Translation: CASSPLGRNTGELFF.

V and J are TRBV7-9 and TRBJ1-2; D perhaps matches TRBD1 (6 bases). This CDR3 is 14 amino acids long. Germline V CDR1 and CDR2: SEHNR, FQNEAQ (reference sequence). The V end was cut by 0 bases, the J end by 6 bases, with 11 bases between. In DNA, the CDR3 is TGTGCCAGCAGCTTAGCACAGGGTGAGGATGGCTACACCTTC. Protein: CASSLAQGEDGYTF.

The rearrangement uses TRBV5-4 and TRBJ2-7, with 10 bases matching TRBD1. V trimming: 5 bases; J trimming: 2 bases; junction bases outside the gene matches: 7. The CDR3 spans 15 residues. The germline V gene has CDR1 SGHNT and CDR2 YYREEE (reference sequence). The CDR3 reads CASSPDRGVPYEQYF. Written as DNA, the CDR3 is TGTGCCAGCAGTCCGGACAGGGGGGTCCCCTACGAGCAGTACTTC.

This clone was seen only once. The CDR3 sequence: CASSIDAFDSLREQFF. CDR3 coding DNA: TGTGCCAGTAGTATAGATGCGTTTGACAGCTTGAGGGAGCAGTTCTTC. V usage is TRBV19 and J usage is TRBJ2-1; the D gene is possibly TRBD1 (5 bases). Germline V CDR1 and CDR2: LNHDA, SQIVND (reference sequence). V was pared by 0 bases and J by 10 bases, with 19 bases between. CDR3 length: 16 residues.

This chain uses TRBV10-3 with TRBJ2-1; a possible D gene is TRBD2 (5 bases). Germline assignment: CDR1 ENHRY and CDR2 SYGVKD. This CDR3 comprises 15 residues. V was cut by 2 bases and J by 4 bases, with 12 bases left in between. This CDR3 reads CAISEAEVNYNEQFF. As DNA, the CDR3 is TGTGCCATCAGTGAGGCGGAGGTCAATTACAATGAGCAGTTCTTC.

V and J are TRBV29-1 and TRBJ2-7; TRBD1 matches at 7 bases. The length of the CDR3 is 12 residues. Germline-derived CDR1 and CDR2 are SQVTM and ANQGSEA. CDR3 protein: CTQQGFAYEQYF. CDR3 nucleotide sequence: TGCACCCAACAGGGGTTCGCCTACGAGCAGTACTTC.

This clone has only a few counts. The rearrangement joins TRBV4-3 to TRBJ1-1, with D unclear. Germline values: CDR1 LGHNA, CDR2 YSLEER. The CDR3 length is 13 residues. V gave up 3 bases and J gave up 3 bases, with 8 bases separating them. CDR3 sequence: CASSQRFYTEAFF. The CDR3 coding sequence is TGCGCCAGCAGCCAGAGATTTTACACTGAAGCTTTCTTT.

This clone was seen more than once but under ten times. This chain links TRBV21-1 with TRBJ1-3; the D call TRBD1 from the table was never checked on the DNA. TRBV21-1 is flagged as a pseudogene. The CDR3 totals 15 residues. The CDR3 DNA follows: TGTGCCAGCAGCAAAGGGCACTCCCCCAGGGACACCATATATTTT. Encoded protein: CASSKGHSPRDTIYF.

This chain links TRBV7-9 with TRBJ2-7; D perhaps matches TRBD2 (5 bases). In germline, CDR1 is SEHNR, CDR2 FQNEAQ (reference sequence). CDR3 length equals 16 residues. The V and J ends lost 4 bases and 3 bases respectively, with 19 bases between them. CDR3 bases: TGTGCCAGCAGCTCCTACGGCGGGTCCCCTGACTACGAGCAGTACTTC. It yields the protein CASSSYGGSPDYEQYF.

The V gene is TRBV4-2, the J gene TRBJ2-1, with TRBD2 matching 13 bases. The CDR3 is made up of 17 amino acids. V lost 4 bases to trimming and J lost 7 bases; unmatched junction nucleotides: 10. Germline V CDR1 and CDR2: LGHNA, YNFKEQ. DNA for the CDR3: TGTGCCAGCAGCCTAATACCGACTAGCGGGGGGACAAATGAGCAGTTCTTC. Its translation: CASSLIPTSGGTNEQFF.

The chain is built from TRBV7-2 and TRBJ2-1; 11 bases are shared with TRBD2. V was clipped by 10 bases and J by 0 bases; unmatched bases: 5. This CDR3 is 15 amino acids long. In germline, CDR1 is SGHTA, CDR2 FQGNSA. CDR3 residues: CAIDSGRGSYNEQFF. CDR3 in DNA: TGTGCCATTGATAGCGGGAGGGGCTCCTACAATGAGCAGTTCTTC. The full variable domain, in which reference TRBV7-2 and TRBJ2-1 provide the parts outside the CDR3, is GAGVSQSPSNKVTEKGKDVELRCDPISGHTALYWYRQSLGQGLEFLIYFQGNSAPDKSGLPSDRFSAERTGGSVSTLTIQRTQQEDSAVYLCAIDSGRGSYNEQFFGPGTRLTVL.